This TCR beta chain was obtained from a study of cytomegalovirus exposure and HLA in healthy donors. Study results and limitations: A list of approximately 160 TCR beta chains associated with cytomegalovirus was given. Later, an analysis found that TCR clusters from the first cohort tended to co-occur in the roughly 110 validation repertoires.

Between the trimmed V and J ends, which lost 2 bases and 5 bases, there was a span of 4 bases. The germline V gene has CDR1 SNHLY and CDR2 FYNNEI. The CDR3 spans 11 residues. The method was immunoSEQ multiplex PCR; TCRdb's version includes in-frame clones alone and lacks a portion of them. The sample carries 82,000 or so clones, 90% to 95% recorded once. About this clone itself: Its target is unknown.

The chain combines TRBV2 with TRBJ2-7; no definite D call. This sequence originates from a man younger than 35 in good health and CMV-seronegative. The sequencing sample was made of PBMCs. CDR3 amino acids: CASSEPDEQYF. The CDR3 DNA follows: TGTGCCAGCAGTGAACCGGACGAGCAGTACTTC. Full variable domain (rest looked up from reference TRBV2 and TRBJ2-7): EPEVTQTPSHQVTQMGQEVILRCVPISNHLYFYWYRQILGQKVEFLVSFYNNEISEKSEIFDDQFSVERPDGSNFTLKIRSTKLEDSAMYFCASSEPDEQYFGPGTRLTVT.